What follows are 32 T cell receptor beta chains derived from one specimen sequenced in a study of vaccination and CD4 T cells after COVID-19. No antigen has been assigned to these receptors. Stated treatment: approximately 9-day PBMC culture with coronavirus spike peptide pools or control peptides (ViraFEST assay). The unexposed donor's CD4+ T cells were collected before the COVID-19 pandemic (2011-2018). Sequencing of cultured CD4+ T cell DNA used the Oncomine TCR Beta short-read assay. Each CDR3 protein gets one entry after TCRdb re-called the PCR reads with MiXCR. The sample holds more than 6,500 distinct CDR3 sequences, about 36% seen once. Sequencing was performed on CD4+ T cells from blood, cultured in vitro. The origin of the receptors is a human donor in good health.

This clonotype was observed a few times. The chain links TRBV6-1 to TRBJ1-1; the match to TRBD1 covers 9 bases. The trim removed 9 bases at V and 5 bases at J, leaving 4 bases unmatched. The V gene's germline CDR1 is MNHNS and CDR2 SASEGT. The length of the CDR3 is 12 residues. For the CDR3, the DNA is TGTGCCAGTGACAGGGGGAAGACTGAAGCTTTCTTT. Its protein product is CASDRGKTEAFF.

This clonotype was seen only a few times. The CDR3 region is CASSFGGFFTEAFF. The CDR3 DNA sequence: TGTGCCAGCAGCTTTGGGGGCTTTTTCACTGAAGCTTTCTTT. The chain has TRBV7-2 and TRBJ1-1, with D perhaps TRBD1 (6 bases). The germline V gene has CDR1 SGHTA and CDR2 FQGNSA. This CDR3 region has 14 residues. V was trimmed by 3 bases and J by 4 bases, leaving 12 bases between them.

The chain joins TRBV6-1 to TRBJ2-6, with D hard to call. The V and J ends lost 7 bases and 0 bases respectively, with 13 bases between them. Germline CDR1 and CDR2: MNHNS and SASEGT. The length of the CDR3 is 16 residues. The CDR3: CASTQRLHSGANVLTF. The CDR3, as DNA: TGTGCCAGCACCCAACGGCTGCACTCTGGGGCCAACGTCCTGACTTTC.

This clonotype was recorded only once. The CDR3 region has the DNA TGCAGTGTACCAGGGGTCGGGGCCAACGTCCTGACTTTC. Its translation: CSVPGVGANVLTF. The chain links TRBV20-1 to TRBJ2-6, with D perhaps matching TRBD1 (6 bases). The CDR3 is made up of 13 amino acids. The ends were cut back, 7 bases at V and 4 bases at J, with 11 bases in the middle. CDR1 and CDR2 from the germline V gene are DFQATT and SNEGSKA (reference sequence).

Only one count was recorded for this clonotype. The J gene is TRBJ2-5, the V gene TRBV5-1, with D unresolved. V lost 2 bases and J 5 bases, leaving 10 bases between the germline ends. The CDR3 runs 13 residues. Germline V gene lookup returns CDR1 SGHRS and CDR2 YFSETQ. In DNA form, the CDR3 reads TGCGCCAGCAGCTTAATCCCACAGGAGACCCAGTACTTC. This sequence encodes CASSLIPQETQYF.

This clonotype was detected a few times. This chain uses TRBV27 with TRBJ1-2, with 7 positions matching TRBD1. This CDR3 spans 15 amino acids. The V gene end was trimmed by 4 bases and the J gene end by 0 bases; junction bases not matched to a gene: 5. Germline loops: CDR1 MNHEY, CDR2 SMNVEV (reference sequence). CDR3 sequence: CASSSPGTANYGYTF. CDR3 coding DNA: TGTGCCAGCAGTTCCCCCGGGACAGCTAACTATGGCTACACCTTC.

This clonotype was seen only a few times. The genes are TRBV6-1 and TRBJ2-1, with 10 bases lining up with TRBD2. The CDR3 is made up of 15 amino acids. Germline CDR1 reads MNHNS; CDR2 reads SASEGT. The J segment lost 8 bases and the V segment lost 6 bases, leaving 10 bases of the junction unmatched. As DNA, the CDR3 is TGTGCCAGCAGCCCCTCAGCGGGGGGGGTGGATGAGCAGTTCTTC. Translation: CASSPSAGGVDEQFF.

As for this clonotype: The junction and the germline gene differ at one end; a read error may be behind it. The chain combines TRBV5-4 with TRBJ1-1; D is perhaps TRBD1 (5 bases). Germline V gene sequence: CDR1 SGHNT, CDR2 YYREEE (reference sequence). The CDR3 is made up of 14 amino acids. The CDR3 region is CANSYGHPDTEAFF. In DNA form, the CDR3 reads TGTGCCAACAGCTACGGACACCCTGACACTGAAGCTTTCTTT.

The chain combines TRBV29-1 with TRBJ2-3, with D unresolved. Germline V lookup: CDR1 SQVTM, CDR2 ANQGSEA. Trimming removed 0 bases at V and 1 base at J, with 5 bases between. CDR3 length: 13 amino acids. The CDR3 here is CSVEDRGTDTQYF. CDR3 DNA: TGCAGCGTTGAAGATCGCGGCACAGATACGCAGTATTTT.

This chain links TRBV10-1 with TRBJ1-1; D call uncertain. This CDR3 has 15 residues. Trimming pared 0 bases from V and 1 base from J, leaving 9 bases between. Germline CDR1 reads WNHNN; CDR2 reads SYGVQD (reference sequence). In nucleotides, the CDR3 is TGCGCCAGCAGTGAGTCGCCCGGCAGGAACACTGAAGCTTTCTTT. This codes for CASSESPGRNTEAFF.

This rearrangement joins TRBV5-4 to TRBJ2-3; D is unclear. The CDR3 has 12 residues. Germline lookup yields CDR1 SGHNT and CDR2 YYREEE (reference sequence). V gave up 0 bases and J gave up 7 bases, with 6 bases separating them. Here the CDR3 reads CASSLDSNTQYF. The CDR3 coding sequence is TGTGCCAGCAGCTTGGATTCCAATACGCAGTATTTT.

The chain uses TRBV24-1 and TRBJ2-2, with a weak D call TRBD2 (6 bases). CDR3 length: 14 amino acids. The germline V and J ends were trimmed by 5 bases and 7 bases, with 13 bases remaining between them. From germline, CDR1 is KGHDR and CDR2 SFDVKD. CDR3 amino acids: CATSANRRGGELFF. The CDR3 nucleotides are TGTGCCACCAGTGCTAATCGGAGGGGCGGGGAGCTGTTTTTT.

This clonotype was detected a few times. The J gene is TRBJ1-1, the V gene TRBV7-9; the match to TRBD1 covers 7 bases. The CDR3 sequence is 15 residues long. With V trimmed by 8 bases and J by 5 bases, 14 bases remained unmatched. Germline V gene lookup returns CDR1 SEHNR and CDR2 FQNEAQ (reference sequence). DNA for the CDR3: TGTGCCAGCGGACAGGACGCCACGGACCCGACTGAAGCTTTCTTT. It specifies CASGQDATDPTEAFF.

This clonotype was counted between two and nine times. This chain uses TRBV6-1 with TRBJ1-5; D is ambiguous. The V and J ends lost 5 bases and 3 bases respectively, with 8 bases between them. Germline V lookup: CDR1 MNHNS, CDR2 SASEGT. The CDR3 runs to 13 residues. The CDR3 spells CASSLTDNQPQHF. The CDR3 region has the DNA TGTGCCAGCAGTCTTACGGACAATCAGCCCCAGCATTTT.

The rearrangement links TRBV29-1 to TRBJ1-2; D ambiguous. This CDR3 contains 13 residues. Germline V gene sequence: CDR1 SQVTM, CDR2 ANQGSEA. Trimming left V 0 bases short and J 5 bases short, with 10 bases between. The CDR3 nucleotides read TGCAGCGTTGAAGATCCATACAGTTATGGCTACACCTTC. Amino acids: CSVEDPYSYGYTF.

This clonotype was counted a few times. The chain couples TRBV20-1 to TRBJ2-3; D is possibly TRBD2 (5 bases). This CDR3 contains 13 residues. Germline V gene data show CDR1 as DFQATT and CDR2 as SNEGSKA (reference sequence). In nucleotides, the CDR3 is TGCAGCCCCAGCGGAGGAAACACAGATACGCAGTATTTT. It codes for CSPSGGNTDTQYF.

The chain links TRBV30 to TRBJ1-6, with D perhaps matching TRBD1 (5 bases). Trimming removed 8 bases from V and 8 bases from J, with 19 bases in between. This CDR3 contains 14 residues. The germline V gene encodes CDR1 GTSNPN and CDR2 SVGIG (reference sequence). CDR3 amino acids: CAGGMFIGDSPLHF. CDR3 coding DNA: TGTGCCGGGGGGATGTTCATAGGGGATTCACCCCTCCACTTT.

The V gene is TRBV5-4, the J gene TRBJ1-1; perhaps TRBD1 as D (6 bases). This CDR3 is 15 amino acids long. Germline V lookup: CDR1 SGHNT, CDR2 YYREEE (reference sequence). V lost 6 bases, J lost 6 bases, and 21 bases lay in between. CDR3 loop: CASTFTGQGSPEAFF. Written as DNA, the CDR3 is TGTGCCAGCACCTTCACAGGGCAAGGTTCCCCTGAAGCTTTCTTT.

This clonotype was counted only a few times. The chain employs TRBV10-3 and TRBJ2-3; 14 bases match TRBD2. CDR3 length: 13 amino acids. Per the germline V gene, CDR1 is ENHRY and CDR2 is SYGVKD. V lost 8 bases to trimming and J lost 6 bases; unmatched junction nucleotides: 1. CDR3 region: CAIRTSGGDTQYF. CDR3 bases: TGTGCCATCCGGACTAGCGGGGGGGATACGCAGTATTTT.

This clonotype was detected only a few times. The CDR3 bases are TGTGCCAGCAGCCCAAGTCGAAGCTTGTTCACTGAAGCTTTCTTT. Protein product: CASSPSRSLFTEAFF. V usage is TRBV7-9 and J usage is TRBJ1-1; D not resolved. This CDR3 region has 15 residues. Germline CDR1 reads SEHNR; CDR2 reads FQNEAQ (reference sequence). V gave up 5 bases and J gave up 4 bases, with 17 bases separating them.

The chain carries TRBV7-9 and TRBJ2-1; 12 nucleotides line up with TRBD1. CDR1 and CDR2 from the germline V gene are SEHNR and FQNEAQ (reference sequence). With 5 bases clipped from V and 11 bases from J, the junction kept 25 bases outside the gene matches. The CDR3 is 20 amino acids. CDR3 region: CASSRRAPGQGAIEDPQQFF. The CDR3 DNA follows: TGTGCCAGCAGCAGAAGAGCACCGGGACAGGGGGCCATTGAGGACCCTCAGCAGTTCTTC. Full variable domain (remainder filled in from reference TRBV7-9 and TRBJ2-1): DTGVSQNPRHKITKRGQNVTFRCDPISEHNRLYWYRQTLGQGPEFLTYFQNEAQLEKSRLLSDRFSAERPKGSFSTLEIQRTEQGDSAMYLCASSRRAPGQGAIEDPQQFFGPGTRLTVL.

This clonotype was detected a few times. This chain uses TRBV9 with TRBJ1-1; D is perhaps TRBD1 (6 bases). From germline, CDR1 is SGDLS and CDR2 YYNGEE. This CDR3 comprises 16 residues. Trimming took 4 bases from V and 1 from J, leaving 17 bases between them. Here the CDR3 reads CASSSGGGGWNTEAFF. CDR3 DNA sequence: TGTGCCAGCAGCTCGGGAGGCGGGGGCTGGAACACTGAAGCTTTCTTT.

CDR3 DNA: TGTGCCAGCAGTTACTCGATCCCAGCCGACACTGAAGCTTTCTTT. It encodes CASSYSIPADTEAFF. The chain has TRBV6-5 and TRBJ1-1; the D is unclear. Looked up from germline, CDR1 is MNHEY and CDR2 is SVGAGI. The CDR3 is 15 residues long. With 0 bases removed from V and 3 bases from J, the gap between germline ends came to 11 bases.

This clonotype turned up a few times. The chain is built from TRBV2 and TRBJ2-5; D is unresolved. Trimming stripped 6 bases from V and 4 bases from J, with 6 bases between. There are 11 residues in the CDR3. The germline gives CDR1 SNHLY, CDR2 FYNNEI. CDR3 in amino acids: CASRGLETQYF. CDR3 in DNA: TGTGCCAGCAGGGGTTTAGAGACCCAGTACTTC.

The chain combines TRBV7-9 with TRBJ2-3; 9 positions match TRBD2. This CDR3 comprises 18 residues. V lost 7 bases, J lost 2 bases, and 16 bases stayed unmatched. Germline-derived CDR1 and CDR2 are SEHNR and FQNEAQ (reference sequence). The CDR3 bases are TGTGCCAGCAACCAGGCTGGCCTTAGCGGGGGTCACACAGATACGCAGTATTTT. As protein: CASNQAGLSGGHTDTQYF.

This clonotype was counted a few times. The rearrangement joins TRBV15 to TRBJ2-1; 8 bases are shared with TRBD2. The CDR3 runs 15 residues. Germline assignment: CDR1 LNHNV and CDR2 YYDKDF (reference sequence). V lost 2 bases and J lost 8; bases outside the gene matches: 8. The CDR3 spells CATSRLHGGADEQFF. CDR3 in DNA: TGTGCCACCAGCAGACTTCACGGGGGGGCCGATGAGCAGTTCTTC.

This chain connects TRBV19 to TRBJ1-6, with D hard to call. This CDR3 has 16 amino acids. CDR1 is LNHDA, CDR2 SQIVND, per germline (reference sequence). V was trimmed by 3 bases and J by 0 bases, leaving 9 bases between them. The DNA for the CDR3 is TGTGCCAGTAGTATCCCAAGAACCTCCTATAATTCACCCCTCCACTTT. It specifies CASSIPRTSYNSPLHF.

The chain has TRBV20-1 and TRBJ2-2; D is possibly TRBD2 (6 bases). Between the trimmed V and J ends, which lost 4 bases and 4 bases, there was a span of 16 bases. The CDR3 contains 15 residues. CDR1 and CDR2 (germline): DFQATT, SNEGSKA (reference sequence). This chain's CDR3 is CSANRGLGVTGELFF. The CDR3 DNA is TGCAGTGCTAACCGGGGACTTGGGGTCACCGGGGAGCTGTTTTTT.

This clonotype was seen a handful of times. V is TRBV10-1 and J is TRBJ2-3; the match to TRBD1 covers 7 bases. From germline, CDR1 is WNHNN and CDR2 SYGVQD (reference sequence). CDR3 length: 14 residues. J lost 3 bases, V lost 10 bases, and 10 bases had no gene match. CDR3 coding DNA: TGCGCCACCTCCACAGGACAGGATACAGATACGCAGTATTTT. Protein: CATSTGQDTDTQYF.

This rearrangement joins TRBV4-1 to TRBJ1-5; tentative D call: TRBD1 (6 bases). Looked up from germline, CDR1 is MGHRA and CDR2 is YSYEKL. This CDR3 has 18 amino acids. V shed 2 bases and J shed 1 base, with 18 bases lying between them. The CDR3 here is CASSQTNPGGWSNQPQHF. DNA for the CDR3: TGCGCCAGCAGCCAAACAAACCCCGGGGGCTGGAGCAATCAGCCCCAGCATTTT.

The chain carries TRBV27 and TRBJ1-1; D ambiguous. The CDR3 has 14 residues. Trimming removed 3 bases at V and 7 bases at J, with 15 bases between. Germline values: CDR1 MNHEY, CDR2 SMNVEV (reference sequence). The CDR3 DNA is TGTGCCAGCAGTTTCCTCGGGAGACCTGATGAAGCTTTCTTT. It encodes CASSFLGRPDEAFF.

This clonotype has just a few counts. The rearrangement joins TRBV11-2 to TRBJ2-5; D is undetermined. The CDR3 is 14 amino acids. Germline V CDR1 and CDR2: SGHAT, FQNNGV. Trimming stripped 2 bases from V and 4 bases from J, with 11 bases between. CDR3 in DNA: TGTGCCAGCAGCTTACCCGACTCTCGAGAGACCCAGTACTTC. Protein product: CASSLPDSRETQYF.